The 24 T cell receptor beta chains below were found in one sample sequenced in a study of T cells in Graves' hyperthyroidism and ophthalmopathy. TCR beta CDR3 regions were amplified from RNA. With the HTBI primer set, the TCR CDR3 went through a first round of RT-PCR. Using its own MiXCR run on the multiplex PCR reads, TCRdb lists one record per CDR3 protein. The table includes 650,000 to 700,000 distinct CDR3 sequences, roughly a sixth detected once. The sample consisted of blood. These receptors all come from a man between 45 and 60 years old with Graves' hyperthyroidism.

The chain is built from TRBV18 and TRBJ2-7, with 7 bases lining up with TRBD1. CDR3 size: 16 residues. With 1 base clipped from V and 1 base from J, the junction kept 7 bases outside the gene matches. Germline CDR1 KGHSH, CDR2 LQKENI. The CDR3 region has the DNA TGTGCCAGCTCACCACGGTCGGGGACAGTTTCCTACGAGCAGTACTTC. This encodes CASSPRSGTVSYEQYF.

This clonotype was recorded at least ten times. V gene TRBV20-1 combines with J gene TRBJ2-5; maybe TRBD2 (5 bases). The CDR3 loop spans 15 amino acids. Deletions cut 0 bases from V and 0 bases from J, with 11 bases between. Germline V gene sequence: CDR1 DFQATT, CDR2 SNEGSKA (reference sequence). The CDR3 protein is CSARDNPGNQETQYF. CDR3 sequence (DNA): TGCAGTGCTAGAGATAATCCGGGAAACCAAGAGACCCAGTACTTC.

The table lists this clonotype with a few counts. The chain is built from TRBV19 and TRBJ2-7; TRBD1 is a possible D gene (7 bases). The V gene lost 5 bases and the J gene lost 4 bases, with 18 bases spanning the gap. Germline V lookup: CDR1 LNHDA, CDR2 SQIVND (reference sequence). The CDR3 spans 15 residues. CDR3 in amino acids: CASSPRDSPDYEQYF. The CDR3 coding sequence is TGTGCCAGTAGTCCGCGGGACAGCCCAGATTACGAGCAGTACTTC.

At least ten counts were recorded for this clonotype. V and J are TRBV28 and TRBJ1-4; D uncertain. This CDR3 region has 13 residues. Germline CDR1 and CDR2: MDHEN and SYDVKM. V lost 6 bases and J lost 7, with 12 bases in between. The DNA of the CDR3 is TGTGCCAGCAGACGGACGGTTTCTGAAAAACTGTTTTTT. Translation gives CASRRTVSEKLFF.

This clonotype was observed at least ten times. The CDR3 DNA reads as TGTGCCATCAGAGGGGGGGGGGCCATGAACACTGAAGCTTTCTTT. This gives the protein CAIRGGGAMNTEAFF. The J gene is TRBJ1-1, the V gene TRBV10-3; a weak D match, TRBD1 (6 bases). The CDR3 has 15 amino acids. Trimming pared 6 bases from V and 0 bases from J, leaving 14 bases between. The germline V gene encodes CDR1 ENHRY and CDR2 SYGVKD.

This clonotype came up many times. The CDR3 reads CASSVAGGGNIQYF. CDR3 bases: TGTGCCAGCAGCGTAGCGGGAGGGGGGAACATTCAGTACTTC. This rearrangement joins TRBV9 to TRBJ2-4; 8 positions agree with TRBD2. This CDR3 has 14 amino acids. Per the germline V gene, CDR1 is SGDLS and CDR2 is YYNGEE. V dropped 0 bases and J dropped 7; count of bases not matched to a gene: 3.

This clonotype was counted at least ten times. The DNA for the CDR3 is TGTGCCAGCAGCCGGGCAGGGGAGTTGGATGAGCAGTTCTTC. Its translation is CASSRAGELDEQFF. The chain recombines TRBV28 with TRBJ2-1, with D tentatively TRBD1 (6 bases). The CDR3 runs 14 residues. Trimming left V 6 bases short and J 8 bases short, with 17 bases between. Germline-derived CDR1 and CDR2 are MDHEN and SYDVKM.

The chain combines TRBV5-4 with TRBJ2-2, with D maybe TRBD1 (6 bases). Between the trimmed V and J ends, which lost 4 bases and 5 bases, there was a span of 12 bases. Per germline, CDR1 SGHNT and CDR2 YYREEE (reference sequence). The CDR3 consists of 14 residues. The CDR3 region is CASSPLGTTGELFF. The CDR3 coding sequence is TGTGCCAGCAGCCCTCTAGGGACAACCGGGGAGCTGTTTTTT. Drawing the rest from reference TRBV5-4 and TRBJ2-2, the complete variable domain is ETGVTQSPTHLIKTRGQQVTLRCSSQSGHNTVSWYQQALGQGPQFIFQYYREEENGRGNFPPRFSGLQFPNYSSELNVNALELDDSALYLCASSPLGTTGELFFGEGSRLTVL.

The sample holds many counts of this clonotype. The chain joins TRBV7-3 to TRBJ2-1; 8 nucleotides align to TRBD2. The CDR3 covers 14 residues. Germline values: CDR1 SGHTA, CDR2 FQGTGA. J gave up 8 bases and V 5 bases, and 8 bases lay outside the gene matches. For the CDR3, the DNA is TGTGCCAGCAGCCTCCGGCGGGAGGTCGATGAGCAGTTCTTC. Translating it yields CASSLRREVDEQFF.

This chain links TRBV3-1 with TRBJ2-7; D unclear. Looked up from germline, CDR1 is LGHDT and CDR2 is YNNKEL (reference sequence). Trimming removed 2 bases from V and 3 bases from J, with 8 bases in between. The CDR3 length is 13 residues. The CDR3 is CASSQRSVYEQYF. CDR3 coding DNA: TGTGCCAGCAGCCAAAGATCGGTCTACGAGCAGTACTTC.

This clonotype was recorded at least ten times. The gene calls are TRBV12-3 or TRBV12-4 and TRBJ1-5; 11 nucleotides align to TRBD1. This CDR3 is built from 15 residues. V gave up 6 bases and J gave up 7 bases; unmatched junction bases: 8. This CDR3 is CASRWGQGVGQPQHF. Here the CDR3 DNA reads TGTGCCAGCAGATGGGGACAGGGGGTTGGGCAGCCCCAGCATTTT.

The rearrangement links TRBV13 to TRBJ2-7; D perhaps matches TRBD2 (6 bases). The germline CDR1 and CDR2 sequences are PRHDT and FYEKMQ (reference sequence). The V end was cut by 5 bases, the J end by 6 bases, with 20 bases between. This CDR3 is built from 15 residues. CDR3 loop: CASSLAEAGSPEQYF. CDR3 DNA: TGTGCCAGCAGCCTCGCGGAGGCGGGATCCCCCGAGCAGTACTTC.

The rearrangement joins TRBV5-4 to TRBJ1-1; D remains unclear. This CDR3 has 15 residues. With 4 bases removed from V and 1 base from J, the gap between germline ends came to 14 bases. Germline V lookup: CDR1 SGHNT, CDR2 YYREEE (reference sequence). The DNA for the CDR3 is TGTGCCAGCAGCCTTGAAGCGGTGGGGAACACTGAAGCTTTCTTT. It translates to CASSLEAVGNTEAFF.

The table lists this clonotype with a count of one. The rearrangement links TRBV24-1 to TRBJ1-2; D is ambiguous. Trimming shortened V by 4 bases and J by 4 bases, and 12 bases separated the two germline ends. CDR3 length: 14 residues. CDR1 KGHDR and CDR2 SFDVKD come from the germline V gene. The CDR3 nucleotides read TGTGCCACCAGTGACCCCCTCCGAGCCTATGGCTACACCTTC. Translation: CATSDPLRAYGYTF.

This clonotype was counted at least ten times. The chain couples TRBV28 to TRBJ2-7; TRBD2 might be the D (6 bases). CDR3 length equals 14 residues. Germline CDR1 MDHEN, CDR2 SYDVKM. V lost 5 bases, J lost 0 bases, and 11 bases lay in between. Written as DNA, the CDR3 is TGTGCCAGCAGTAACCGGGACTTCTCCTACGAGCAGTACTTC. Protein sequence: CASSNRDFSYEQYF. Filled out from reference TRBV28 and TRBJ2-7, the complete variable domain reads DVKVTQSSRYLVKRTGEKVFLECVQDMDHENMFWYRQDPGLGLRLIYFSYDVKMKEKGDIPEGYSVSREKKERFSLILESASTNQTSMYLCASSNRDFSYEQYFGPGTRLTVT.

This clonotype has a count of ten or more. V gene TRBV6-5 combines with J gene TRBJ2-1; 7 positions match TRBD2. Germline V CDR1 and CDR2: MNHEY, SVGAGI. V lost 2 bases and J lost 3; bases outside the gene matches: 10. This CDR3 is 17 amino acids long. This CDR3 is CASSYVWAGVLYNEQFF. The CDR3 bases are TGTGCCAGCAGTTACGTGTGGGCGGGAGTCCTCTACAATGAGCAGTTCTTC.

This clonotype has just a few counts. The chain combines TRBV18 with TRBJ1-5, with D unclear. Germline CDR1 reads KGHSH; CDR2 reads LQKENI. This CDR3 is built from 13 residues. Trimming removed 8 bases from V and 5 bases from J, with 13 bases in between. The chain's CDR3 is CASQDIKDQPQHF. The CDR3 DNA sequence: TGTGCCAGCCAAGACATCAAAGATCAGCCCCAGCATTTT.

The J gene is TRBJ2-7, the V gene TRBV4-1, with 8 bases that match TRBD1. The CDR3 spans 15 residues. Germline values: CDR1 MGHRA, CDR2 YSYEKL. With V trimmed by 1 base and J by 1 base, 3 bases remained unmatched. The CDR3 bases are TGCGCCAGCAGCCAAGGACGGGACAGGTCCTACGAGCAGTACTTC. It specifies CASSQGRDRSYEQYF.

In the case of this clonotype: A much larger clone lies one base from this, so it may be a read error. V usage is TRBV2 and J usage is TRBJ1-2; no firm D call. V was cut by 2 bases and J by 7 bases, with 11 bases left in between. The CDR3 totals 13 residues. The V gene's germline CDR1 is SNHLY and CDR2 FYNNEI. The CDR3 DNA reads TGTGCCAGCAGTGAAAAGGGTGGATGTGGCTACACCTTC. Translation: CASSEKGGCGYTF.

The genes are TRBV30 and TRBJ2-5; TRBD2 aligns across 9 bases. V was clipped by 4 bases and J by 2 bases; unmatched bases: 2. The CDR3 length is 13 residues. Germline V gene sequence: CDR1 GTSNPN, CDR2 SVGIG (reference sequence). CDR3 region: CAWNSGRQETQYF. CDR3 bases: TGTGCCTGGAACAGCGGGAGGCAAGAGACCCAGTACTTC.

A few counts support this clonotype. V gene TRBV7-8 combines with J gene TRBJ2-3, with TRBD1 matching 9 bases. J gave up 3 bases and V 3 bases, and 4 bases lay outside the gene matches. Germline assignment: CDR1 SGHVS and CDR2 FQNEAQ. This CDR3 has 15 residues. The CDR3 sequence: CASSFGTGWTDTQYF. The CDR3 nucleotides are TGTGCCAGCAGCTTCGGGACAGGGTGGACAGATACGCAGTATTTT.

This clonotype was seen repeatedly, ten times or more. V and J are TRBV9 and TRBJ2-3, with 9 bases aligning to TRBD2. Germline values: CDR1 SGDLS, CDR2 YYNGEE. CDR3 length: 14 amino acids. Trimming removed 4 bases from V and 4 bases from J; junction bases left unmatched: 4. The CDR3 bases are TGTGCCAGCAGCCTAGCGGGATTCTCAGATACGCAGTATTTT. It encodes CASSLAGFSDTQYF.

This clonotype was observed a few times. The V and J genes are TRBV27 and TRBJ1-1; D gene uncertain. The length of the CDR3 is 18 residues. Germline V gene lookup returns CDR1 MNHEY and CDR2 SMNVEV (reference sequence). V lost 5 bases and J 6 bases, leaving 28 bases between the germline ends. DNA for the CDR3: TGTGCCAGCAGTACCTTGCGACTGAAGGGTAGGAAAATCGCTGAAGCTTTCTTT. This translates into CASSTLRLKGRKIAEAFF.

This clonotype was counted at least ten times. The chain combines TRBV14 with TRBJ2-1; 8 positions match TRBD1. The trim removed 6 bases at V and 1 base at J, leaving 5 bases unmatched. The V gene's germline CDR1 is SGHDN and CDR2 FVKESK. This CDR3 region has 15 residues. In DNA form, the CDR3 reads TGTGCCAGCAGTTTACGGACAGGGTCCTACAATGAGCAGTTCTTC. This sequence encodes CASSLRTGSYNEQFF.